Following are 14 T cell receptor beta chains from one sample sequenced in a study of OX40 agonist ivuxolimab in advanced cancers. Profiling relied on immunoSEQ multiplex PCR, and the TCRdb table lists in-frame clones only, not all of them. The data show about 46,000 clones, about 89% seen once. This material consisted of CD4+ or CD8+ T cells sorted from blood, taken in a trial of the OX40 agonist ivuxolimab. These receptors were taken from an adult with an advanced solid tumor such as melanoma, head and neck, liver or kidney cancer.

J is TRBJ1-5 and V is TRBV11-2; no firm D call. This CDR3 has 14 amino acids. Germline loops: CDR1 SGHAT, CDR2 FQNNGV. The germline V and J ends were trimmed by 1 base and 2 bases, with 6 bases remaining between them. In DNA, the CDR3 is TGTGCCAGCAGCTTAGGGTGGGGCAATCAGCCCCAGCATTTT. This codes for CASSLGWGNQPQHF.

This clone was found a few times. The CDR3 DNA reads TGTGCCAGCAGTCAGGACAGGGGAGATGAAAAACTGTTTTTT. Protein sequence: CASSQDRGDEKLFF. The rearrangement joins TRBV6-5 to TRBJ1-4; 9 positions agree with TRBD1. In germline, CDR1 is MNHEY, CDR2 SVGAGI. There are 14 residues in the CDR3. Germline trimming cut 5 bases from V and 6 bases from J; bases unmatched to any gene: 4.

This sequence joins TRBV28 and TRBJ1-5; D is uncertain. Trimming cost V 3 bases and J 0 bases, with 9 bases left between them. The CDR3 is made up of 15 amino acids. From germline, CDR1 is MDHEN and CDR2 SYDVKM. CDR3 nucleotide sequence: TGTGCCAGCAGTTTTACTCGTGTTAGCAATCAGCCCCAGCATTTT. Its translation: CASSFTRVSNQPQHF.

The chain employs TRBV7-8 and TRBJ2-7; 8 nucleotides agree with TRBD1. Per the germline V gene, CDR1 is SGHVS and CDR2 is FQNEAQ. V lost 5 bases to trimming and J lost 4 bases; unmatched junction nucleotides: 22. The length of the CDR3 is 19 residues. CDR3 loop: CASSLTEGQDPAPNYEQYF. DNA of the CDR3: TGTGCCAGCAGCCTAACGGAGGGACAGGATCCCGCACCAAATTACGAGCAGTACTTC.

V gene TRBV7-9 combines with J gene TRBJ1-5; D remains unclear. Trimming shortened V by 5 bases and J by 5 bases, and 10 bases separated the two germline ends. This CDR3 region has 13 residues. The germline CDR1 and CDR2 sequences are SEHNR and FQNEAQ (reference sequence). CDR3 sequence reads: CASSPDLDQPQHF. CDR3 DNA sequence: TGTGCCAGCAGCCCAGACCTCGATCAGCCCCAGCATTTT.

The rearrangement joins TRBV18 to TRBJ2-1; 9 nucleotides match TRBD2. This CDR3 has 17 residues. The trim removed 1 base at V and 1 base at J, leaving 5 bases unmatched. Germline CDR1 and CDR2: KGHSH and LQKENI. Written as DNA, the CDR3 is TGTGCCAGCTCACCACGGGTAGCGGGGGAGTCCTACAATGAGCAGTTCTTC. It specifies CASSPRVAGESYNEQFF.

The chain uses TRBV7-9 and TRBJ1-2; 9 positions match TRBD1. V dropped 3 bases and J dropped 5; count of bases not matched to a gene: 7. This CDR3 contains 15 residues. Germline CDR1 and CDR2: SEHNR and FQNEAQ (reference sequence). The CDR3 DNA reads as TGTGCCAGCAGCTTTCCGGACAGGGGAGATTATGGCTACACCTTC. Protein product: CASSFPDRGDYGYTF.

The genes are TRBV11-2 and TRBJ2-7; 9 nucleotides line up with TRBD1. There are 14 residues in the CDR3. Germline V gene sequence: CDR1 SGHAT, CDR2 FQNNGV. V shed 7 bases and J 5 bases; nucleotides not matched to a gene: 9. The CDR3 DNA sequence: TGTGCCAGCACCCGAGGACAGGGGAGCCACGAGCAGTACTTC. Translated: CASTRGQGSHEQYF.

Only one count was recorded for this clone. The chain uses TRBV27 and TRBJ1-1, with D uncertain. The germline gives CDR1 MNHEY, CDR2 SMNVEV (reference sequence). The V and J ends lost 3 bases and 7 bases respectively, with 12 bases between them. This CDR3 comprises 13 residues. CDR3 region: CASSFRDISEAFF. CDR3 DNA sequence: TGTGCCAGCAGTTTCAGAGACATTAGTGAAGCTTTCTTT.

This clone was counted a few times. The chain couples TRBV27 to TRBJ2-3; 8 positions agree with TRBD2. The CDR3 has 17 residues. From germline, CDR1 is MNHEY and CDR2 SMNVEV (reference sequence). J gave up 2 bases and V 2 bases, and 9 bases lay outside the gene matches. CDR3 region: CASSLVAGLSYTDTQYF. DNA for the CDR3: TGTGCCAGCAGTTTAGTAGCGGGACTCTCTTACACAGATACGCAGTATTTT.

Here the CDR3 reads CASSQEATGRFVYGYTF. The CDR3 bases are TGCGCCAGCAGCCAAGAAGCGACAGGGCGATTCGTCTATGGCTACACCTTC. The V and J genes are TRBV4-3 and TRBJ1-2; 7 nucleotides align to TRBD1. Germline values: CDR1 LGHNA, CDR2 YSLEER. The CDR3 totals 17 residues. V shed 0 bases and J 4 bases; nucleotides not matched to a gene: 11.

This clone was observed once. CDR3 in DNA: TGCAGCGTCGTCGACAGGGGGGGCTACAATGAGCAGTTCTTC. It yields the protein CSVVDRGGYNEQFF. This sequence joins TRBV29-1 and TRBJ2-1; 9 bases match TRBD1. The CDR3 spans 14 residues. Trimming at V came to 6 bases and at J to 3 bases, leaving 6 bases not matched to a gene. Per the germline V gene, CDR1 is SQVTM and CDR2 is ANQGSEA.

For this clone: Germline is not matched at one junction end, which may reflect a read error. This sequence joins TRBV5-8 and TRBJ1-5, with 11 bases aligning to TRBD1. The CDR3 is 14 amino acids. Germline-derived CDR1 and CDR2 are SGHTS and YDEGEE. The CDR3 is CASSLGQGGQPQHF. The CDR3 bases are TGTGCCAGCAGTTTGGGACAGGGGGGCCAGCCCCAGCATTTT.

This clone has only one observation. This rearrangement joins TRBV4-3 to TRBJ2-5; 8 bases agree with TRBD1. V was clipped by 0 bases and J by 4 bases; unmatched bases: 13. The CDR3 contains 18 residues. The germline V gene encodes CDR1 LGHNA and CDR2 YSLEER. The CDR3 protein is CASSQDSQGASPPETQYF. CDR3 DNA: TGCGCCAGCAGCCAAGATTCCCAGGGGGCTAGCCCCCCAGAGACCCAGTACTTC.